This TCR beta chain was captured by sequencing in a study of technical replicates of blood from several donors. This table comes from immunoSEQ multiplex PCR, and its TCRdb copy is limited to in-frame clones, with some not included. The sample yields 79,000 or so clones, roughly 90% seen once. The V gene's germline CDR1 is SGHAT and CDR2 FQDESV (reference sequence). CDR3 size: 16 residues. The V and J ends lost 0 bases and 3 bases, in that order; junction bases with no gene match: 4. The TCR comes from a human donor in good health. V is TRBV11-1 and J is TRBJ1-1; 10 positions agree with TRBD1. The source material was T cells isolated from PBMCs. CDR3 region: CASSLAGQGPYTEAFF. For the CDR3, the DNA is TGTGCCAGCAGCTTAGCGGGACAGGGGCCATACACTGAAGCTTTCTTT.